This is a list of T cell receptor beta chains from one sample in a study of T cells and Merkel cell carcinoma outcomes. Some clones are missing from TCRdb's copy, which holds only in-frame ones; the method was immunoSEQ multiplex PCR. Here the sample spans about 14,000 clones, around nine tenths being singletons. The specimen sequenced was tumor tissue from Merkel cell carcinoma. Receptors originate from a human donor with Merkel cell carcinoma. CDR3s include the opening cysteine and the closing phenylalanine or tryptophan. The order of the fields is V gene, J gene, D gene, CDR3 DNA, CDR3 protein. D genes are given only for firm matches.

TRBV5-6	TRBJ1-2	NA	TGTGCCAGCAGCTTGGGAGTGGCCCATAACTATGGCTACACCTTC	CASSLGVAHNYGYTF
TRBV9	TRBJ1-2	NA	TGTGCCAGCAGCGCCTCCACTAACTATGGCTACACCTTC	CASSASTNYGYTF
TRBV4-3	TRBJ1-3	NA	TGCGCCAGCAGCCTAGACTACACGCTTGGAAACACCATATATTTT	CASSLDYTLGNTIYF
TRBV18	TRBJ2-2	TRBD1	TGTGCCAGCTCACCCTCGACAGGGGGCGAGAACACCGGGGAGCTGTTTTTT	CASSPSTGGENTGELFF
TRBV5-1	TRBJ2-3	NA	TGCGCCAGCAGAAGGGGGACTACAGATACGCAGTATTTT	CASRRGTTDTQYF
TRBV15	TRBJ2-7	TRBD1	TGTGCCACCAGCAGCCACCTGAGGACAGGGGTCCTGGGGGAGCAGTACTTC	CATSSHLRTGVLGEQYF
TRBV5-4	TRBJ1-1	NA	TGTGCCAGCAGCACCCCGCAACAGGTTGAAGCTTTCTTT	CASSTPQQVEAFF
TRBV18	TRBJ1-2	NA	TGTGCCAGCTCACCATCTTCCGGGTATGAGGGCTACACCTTC	CASSPSSGYEGYTF
TRBV5-1	TRBJ1-1	NA	TGCGCCAGCAGCTTTCAGGAAGGCACTGAAGCTTTCTTT	CASSFQEGTEAFF
TRBV4-1	TRBJ1-3	NA	TGCGCCAGCAGCCAAGATCTAAGCGAAGGAAACACCATATATTTT	CASSQDLSEGNTIYF
TRBV7-2	TRBJ1-1	NA	TGTGCCAGCAGCCCCCGGGCCGTCGCTCAAGCTTTCTTT	CASSPRAVAQAFF
TRBV7-3	TRBJ2-3	NA	TGTGCCAGCAGCTTACTCAGGTCATCAGATACGCAGTATTTT	CASSLLRSSDTQYF
TRBV21-1	TRBJ2-3	NA	TGTGCCAGCAGTCCCGGGCTAGTAACAGATACGCAGTATTTT	CASSPGLVTDTQYF
TRBV13	TRBJ2-7	NA	TGTGCCAGCAGCTTAGTTTTTTCCCCGAGGGGCGAGCAGTACTTC	CASSLVFSPRGEQYF
TRBV4-3	TRBJ1-1	NA	TGCGCCAGCAGCCGGGGACAGAACACTGAAGCTTTCTTT	CASSRGQNTEAFF
TRBV5-5	TRBJ2-7	NA	TGTGCCAGCAGCCTCCGGGACCCATTCAACGAGCAGTACTTC	CASSLRDPFNEQYF
TRBV2	TRBJ1-5	TRBD1	TGTGCCAGCAGCCCCGACAGGGGAAGCAATCAGCCCCAGCATTTT	CASSPDRGSNQPQHF
TRBV28	TRBJ2-3	NA	TGTGCCAGCAGCTACCTTCCGGCGGATACGCAGTATTTT	CASSYLPADTQYF
TRBV5-6	TRBJ2-5	NA	TGTGCCAGCAGCAAACAAGGGACCCAGTACTTC	CASSKQGTQYF
TRBV29-1	TRBJ2-1	NA	TGCAGCGTTGCCAGGGAGGTGGGAGGTGAGCAGTTCTTC	CSVAREVGGEQFF
TRBV7-3	TRBJ2-2	TRBD1	TGTGCCAGCAGCTCACAGGGGTACACCGGGGAGCTGTTTTTT	CASSSQGYTGELFF
TRBV7-9	TRBJ1-1	NA	TGTGCCAGCAGCTTAGGTGGGGTCAATTTGGCTTTCTTT	CASSLGGVNLAFF